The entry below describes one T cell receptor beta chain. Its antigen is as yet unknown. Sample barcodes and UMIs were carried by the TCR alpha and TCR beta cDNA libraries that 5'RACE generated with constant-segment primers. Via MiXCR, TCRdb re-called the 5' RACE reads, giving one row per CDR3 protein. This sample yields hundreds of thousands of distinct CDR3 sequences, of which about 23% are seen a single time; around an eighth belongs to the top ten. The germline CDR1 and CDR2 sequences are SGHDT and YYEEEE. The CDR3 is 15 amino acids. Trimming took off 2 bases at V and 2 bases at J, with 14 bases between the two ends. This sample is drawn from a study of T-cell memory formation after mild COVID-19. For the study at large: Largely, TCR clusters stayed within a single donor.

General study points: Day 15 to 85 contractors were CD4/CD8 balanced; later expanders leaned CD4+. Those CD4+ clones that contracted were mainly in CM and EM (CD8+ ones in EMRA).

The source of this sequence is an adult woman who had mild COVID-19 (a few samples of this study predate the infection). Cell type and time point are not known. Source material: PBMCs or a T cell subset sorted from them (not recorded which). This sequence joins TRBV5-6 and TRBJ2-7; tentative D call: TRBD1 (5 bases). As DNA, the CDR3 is TGTGCCAGCAGCTTTTTACAGGCGTTAGCCTACGAGCAGTACTTC. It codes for CASSFLQALAYEQYF.